Sequencing of this TCR beta chain was carried out in a study of OX40 agonist ivuxolimab in advanced cancers. Looking at the study overall: Administration of intravenous ivuxolimab to patients occurred every 2 weeks at 0.01 to 10 mg/kg. Those enrolled were 70% to 85% male, with a mean age of roughly 62 years and ages from roughly 20 to 85.

Concerning this clone: As yet, its antigen is unknown.

Sampled blood was obtained at baseline, cycle 4 day 1, and cycle 7 day 1. Sequenced by immunoSEQ multiplex PCR; TCRdb stores in-frame clones only, minus some. In the table there are about 72,000 clones, over 75% of which are singletons. The CDR3 loop spans 16 amino acids. With 1 base removed from V and 3 bases from J, the gap between germline ends came to 16 bases. Germline V gene lookup returns CDR1 MNHNS and CDR2 SASEGT. Study-level points and caveats: Still undetermined is the antigen specificity of the expanded peripheral T cells.

The sequence was collected from an adult with an advanced solid tumor such as melanoma, head and neck, liver or kidney cancer. The chain uses TRBV6-1 and TRBJ2-7, with TRBD2 as a possible D gene (7 bases). Sequencing was performed on CD4+ or CD8+ T cells sorted from blood, taken in a trial of the OX40 agonist ivuxolimab. The CDR3 DNA reads TGTGCCAGCAGTGAAGGCCTGGGGGGGCCCCACTACGAGCAGTACTTC. This gives the protein CASSEGLGGPHYEQYF.